This T cell receptor (beta chain) was retrieved from a study of regulatory T cells in long-lasting Graves disease. Study-level results: Gene preferences differed: TRBV28, TRBJ1-2, TRBJ2-5 in persistent cases.

Described time point: newly diagnosed GD, antithyroid drugs for less than 3 months. Extracted RNA from PBMCs served as the source of the TCR library. On this clonotype: Antigen specificity is unknown.

Library construction for TCR beta used iRepertoire HTBI primers and Arm-PCR of CDR3 regions. A single record per CDR3 protein comes from TCRdb applying MiXCR to the multiplex PCR reads. The sample shows about 500,000 distinct CDR3 sequences, 15% to 20% of them seen only once. V lost 1 base and J lost 5, with 11 bases in between. Germline V gives CDR1 SGHTA, CDR2 FQGNSA. The CDR3 is 14 residues long. This sample was shared with a second study, whose subject was T cells in Graves' hyperthyroidism and ophthalmopathy.

This receptor was obtained from a man aged 35 to 55 with Graves disease. The rearrangement joins TRBV7-2 to TRBJ1-2, with D perhaps matching TRBD1 (6 bases). The input for sequencing was peripheral blood mononuclear cells (PBMCs), taken at new diagnosis, from a patient treated with antithyroid drugs. CDR3 sequence reads: CASSLVGDKYGYTF. The CDR3 DNA sequence: TGTGCCAGCAGCTTAGTGGGGGACAAATATGGCTACACCTTC.